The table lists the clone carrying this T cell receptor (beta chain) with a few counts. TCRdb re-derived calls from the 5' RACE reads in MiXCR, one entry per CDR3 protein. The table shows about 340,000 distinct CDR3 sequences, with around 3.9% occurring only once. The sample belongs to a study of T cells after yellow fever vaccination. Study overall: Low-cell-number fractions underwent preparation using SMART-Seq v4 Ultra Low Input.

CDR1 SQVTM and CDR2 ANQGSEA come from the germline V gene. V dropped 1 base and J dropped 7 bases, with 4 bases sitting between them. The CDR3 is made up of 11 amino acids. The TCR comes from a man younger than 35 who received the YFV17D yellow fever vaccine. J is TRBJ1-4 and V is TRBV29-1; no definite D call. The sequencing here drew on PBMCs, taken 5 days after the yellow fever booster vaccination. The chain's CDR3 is CSVEVGEKLFF. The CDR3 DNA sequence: TGCAGCGTTGAAGTGGGTGAAAAACTGTTTTTT.